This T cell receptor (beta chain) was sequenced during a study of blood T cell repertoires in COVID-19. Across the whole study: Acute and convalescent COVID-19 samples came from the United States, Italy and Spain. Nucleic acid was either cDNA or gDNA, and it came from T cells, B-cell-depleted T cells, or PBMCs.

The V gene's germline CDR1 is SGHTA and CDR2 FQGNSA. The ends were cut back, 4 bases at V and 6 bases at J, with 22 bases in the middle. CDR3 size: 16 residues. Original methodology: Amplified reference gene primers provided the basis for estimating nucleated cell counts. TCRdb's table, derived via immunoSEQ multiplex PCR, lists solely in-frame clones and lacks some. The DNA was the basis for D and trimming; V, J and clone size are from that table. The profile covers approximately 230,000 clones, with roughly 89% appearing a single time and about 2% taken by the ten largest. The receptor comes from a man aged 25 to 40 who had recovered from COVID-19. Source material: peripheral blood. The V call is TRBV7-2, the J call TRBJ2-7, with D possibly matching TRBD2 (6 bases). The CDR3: CASSSSKGTLRLEQYF. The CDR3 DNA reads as TGTGCCAGCAGCTCTTCGAAGGGGACTCTTCGGCTCGAGCAGTACTTC.